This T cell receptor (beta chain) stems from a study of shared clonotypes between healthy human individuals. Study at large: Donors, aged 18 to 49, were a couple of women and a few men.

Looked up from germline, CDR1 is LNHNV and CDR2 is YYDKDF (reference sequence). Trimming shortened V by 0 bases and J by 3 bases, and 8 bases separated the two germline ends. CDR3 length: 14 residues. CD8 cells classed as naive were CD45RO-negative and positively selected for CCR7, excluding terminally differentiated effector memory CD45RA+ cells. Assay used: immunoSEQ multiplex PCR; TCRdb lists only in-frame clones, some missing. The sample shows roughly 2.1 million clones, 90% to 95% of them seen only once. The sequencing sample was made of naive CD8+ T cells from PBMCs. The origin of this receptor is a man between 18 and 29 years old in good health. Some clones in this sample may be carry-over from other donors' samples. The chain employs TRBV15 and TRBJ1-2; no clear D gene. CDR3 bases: TGTGCCACCAGCAGAGATCTTGGAGACTATGGCTACACCTTC. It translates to CATSRDLGDYGYTF.